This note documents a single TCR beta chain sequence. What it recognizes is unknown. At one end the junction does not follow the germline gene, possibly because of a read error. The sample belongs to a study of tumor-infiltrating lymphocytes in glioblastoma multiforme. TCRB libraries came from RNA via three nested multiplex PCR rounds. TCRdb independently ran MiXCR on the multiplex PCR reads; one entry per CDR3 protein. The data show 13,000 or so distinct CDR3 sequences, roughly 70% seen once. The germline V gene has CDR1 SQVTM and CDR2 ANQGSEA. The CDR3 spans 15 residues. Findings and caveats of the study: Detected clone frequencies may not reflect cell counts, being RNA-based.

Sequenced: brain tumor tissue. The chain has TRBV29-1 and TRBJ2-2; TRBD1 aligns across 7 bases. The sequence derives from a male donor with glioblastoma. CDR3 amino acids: CSVLKGAASTGELVF. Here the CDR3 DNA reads TGCAGCGTTCTAAAGGGGGCTGCGAGCACCGGGGAGCTGGTTTTT.